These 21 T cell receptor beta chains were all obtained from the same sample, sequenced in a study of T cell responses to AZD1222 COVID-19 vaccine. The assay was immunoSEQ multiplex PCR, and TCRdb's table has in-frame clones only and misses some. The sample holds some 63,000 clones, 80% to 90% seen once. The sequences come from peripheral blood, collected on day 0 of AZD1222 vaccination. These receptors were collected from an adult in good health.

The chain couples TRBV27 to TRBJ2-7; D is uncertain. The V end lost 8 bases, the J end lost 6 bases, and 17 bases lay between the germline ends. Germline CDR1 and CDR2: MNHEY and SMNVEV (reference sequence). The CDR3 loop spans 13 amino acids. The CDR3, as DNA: TGTGCCAGCCCTCTCCAAAAGGGTAGCGAGCAGTACGTC. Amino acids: CASPLQKGSEQYV.

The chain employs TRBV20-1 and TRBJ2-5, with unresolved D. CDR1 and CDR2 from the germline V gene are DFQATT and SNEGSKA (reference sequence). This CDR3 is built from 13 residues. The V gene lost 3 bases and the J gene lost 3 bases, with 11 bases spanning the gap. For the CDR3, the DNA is TGCAGTGCTAGTGAAGGGATAGAAGAGACCCAGTACTTC. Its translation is CSASEGIEETQYF.

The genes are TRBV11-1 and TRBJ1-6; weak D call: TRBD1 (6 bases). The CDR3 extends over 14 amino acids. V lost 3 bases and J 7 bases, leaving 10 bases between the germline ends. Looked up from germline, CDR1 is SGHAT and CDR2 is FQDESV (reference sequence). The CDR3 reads CASSFRGNNSPLHF. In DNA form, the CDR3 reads TGTGCCAGCAGCTTCAGGGGCAACAATTCACCCCTCCACTTT.

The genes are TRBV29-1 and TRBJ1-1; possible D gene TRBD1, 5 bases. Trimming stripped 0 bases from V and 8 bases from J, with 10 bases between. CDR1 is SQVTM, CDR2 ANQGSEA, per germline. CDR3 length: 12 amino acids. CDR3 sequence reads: CSVEDRGGEAFF. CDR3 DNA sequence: TGCAGCGTTGAAGATAGGGGAGGGGAAGCTTTCTTT.

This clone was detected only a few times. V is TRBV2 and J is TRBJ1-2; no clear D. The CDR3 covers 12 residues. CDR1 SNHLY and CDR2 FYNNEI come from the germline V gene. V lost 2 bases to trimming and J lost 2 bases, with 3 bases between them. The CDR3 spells CASSEQNYGYTF. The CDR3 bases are TGTGCCAGCAGTGAACAGAACTATGGCTACACCTTC.

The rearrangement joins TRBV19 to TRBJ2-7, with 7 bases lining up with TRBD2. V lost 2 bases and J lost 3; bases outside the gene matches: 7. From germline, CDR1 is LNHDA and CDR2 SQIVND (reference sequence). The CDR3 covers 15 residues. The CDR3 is CASSILHASGYEQYF. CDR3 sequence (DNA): TGTGCCAGTAGTATATTACACGCTAGCGGCTACGAGCAGTACTTC.

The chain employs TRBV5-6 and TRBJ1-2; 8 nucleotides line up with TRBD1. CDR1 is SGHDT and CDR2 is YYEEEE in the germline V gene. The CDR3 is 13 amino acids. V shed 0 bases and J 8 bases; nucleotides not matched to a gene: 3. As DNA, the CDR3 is TGTGCCAGCAGCTTGGTACAGGGGGACGGCTACACCTTC. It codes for CASSLVQGDGYTF.

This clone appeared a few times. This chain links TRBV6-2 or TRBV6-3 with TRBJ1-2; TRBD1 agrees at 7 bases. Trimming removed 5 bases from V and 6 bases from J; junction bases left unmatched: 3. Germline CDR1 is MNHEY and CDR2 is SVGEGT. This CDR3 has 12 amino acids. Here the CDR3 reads CASSDDRDGYTF. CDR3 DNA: TGTGCCAGCAGTGATGACAGGGATGGCTACACCTTC.

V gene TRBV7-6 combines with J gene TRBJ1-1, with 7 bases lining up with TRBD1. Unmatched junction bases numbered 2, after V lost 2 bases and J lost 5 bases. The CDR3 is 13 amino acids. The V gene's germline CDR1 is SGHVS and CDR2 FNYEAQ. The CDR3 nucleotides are TGTGCCAGCAGCTTACAGGGGGAAACTGAAGCTTTCTTT. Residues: CASSLQGETEAFF.

CDR3 residues: CASSLQGSGNQPQHF. CDR3 bases: TGTGCCAGCAGTTTACAGGGATCGGGCAATCAGCCCCAGCATTTT. The rearrangement uses TRBV6-6 and TRBJ1-5; TRBD1 is a possible D gene (6 bases). The CDR3 has 15 amino acids. Germline CDR1 and CDR2: MNHNY and SVGAGI (reference sequence). Trimming left V 4 bases short and J 2 bases short, with 12 bases between.

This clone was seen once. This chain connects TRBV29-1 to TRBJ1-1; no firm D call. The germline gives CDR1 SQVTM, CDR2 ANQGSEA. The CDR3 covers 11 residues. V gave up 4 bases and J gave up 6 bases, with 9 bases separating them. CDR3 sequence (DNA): TGCAGCGTTGTCCCGGTGGCTGAAGCTTTCTTT. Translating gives CSVVPVAEAFF.

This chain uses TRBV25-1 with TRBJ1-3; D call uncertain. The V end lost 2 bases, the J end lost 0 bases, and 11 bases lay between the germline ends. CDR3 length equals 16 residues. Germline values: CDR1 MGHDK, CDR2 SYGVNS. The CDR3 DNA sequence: TGTGCCAGCAGTGAACCGGCAGGCCACTCTGGAAACACCATATATTTT. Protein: CASSEPAGHSGNTIYF.

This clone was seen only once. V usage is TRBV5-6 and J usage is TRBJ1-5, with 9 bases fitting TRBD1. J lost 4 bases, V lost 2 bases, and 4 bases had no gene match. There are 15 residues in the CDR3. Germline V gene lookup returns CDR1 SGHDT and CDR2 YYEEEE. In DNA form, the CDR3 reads TGTGCCAGCAGCTTAACAGGGGGCTGGAATCAGCCCCAGCATTTT. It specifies CASSLTGGWNQPQHF.

CDR3: CSASSGLASGELFF. The CDR3 DNA follows: TGCAGTGCTAGTTCGGGACTAGCGTCCGGGGAGCTGTTTTTT. The chain recombines TRBV20-1 with TRBJ2-2; 10 bases are shared with TRBD2. The CDR3 has 14 residues. The ends lost 3 bases at V and 6 bases at J; junction bases unmatched: 4. In germline, CDR1 is DFQATT, CDR2 SNEGSKA (reference sequence).

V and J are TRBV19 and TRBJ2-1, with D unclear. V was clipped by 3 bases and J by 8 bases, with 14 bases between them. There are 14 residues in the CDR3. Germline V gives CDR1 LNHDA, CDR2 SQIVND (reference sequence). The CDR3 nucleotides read TGTGCCAGTAGTATCGCCTACCCCGAGGATGAGCAGTTCTTC. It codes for CASSIAYPEDEQFF.

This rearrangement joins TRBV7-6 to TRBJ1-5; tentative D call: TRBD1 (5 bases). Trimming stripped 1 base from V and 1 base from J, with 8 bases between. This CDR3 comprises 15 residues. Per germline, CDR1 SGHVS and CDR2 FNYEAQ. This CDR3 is CASSLDGASNQPQHF. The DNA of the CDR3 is TGTGCCAGCAGCTTAGATGGGGCCAGCAATCAGCCCCAGCATTTT.

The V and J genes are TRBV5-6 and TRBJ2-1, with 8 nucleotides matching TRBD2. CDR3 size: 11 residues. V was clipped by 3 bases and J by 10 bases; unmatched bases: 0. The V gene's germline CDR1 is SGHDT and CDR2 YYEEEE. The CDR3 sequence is CASSWTSEQFF. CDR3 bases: TGTGCCAGCAGCTGGACTAGCGAGCAGTTCTTC.

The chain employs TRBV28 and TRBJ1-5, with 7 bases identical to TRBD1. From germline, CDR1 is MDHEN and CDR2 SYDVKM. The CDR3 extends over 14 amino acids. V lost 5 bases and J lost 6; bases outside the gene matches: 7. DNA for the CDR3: TGTGCCAGCAGTCGAGGGGGCGCGGGTCAGCCCCAGCATTTT. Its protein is CASSRGGAGQPQHF.

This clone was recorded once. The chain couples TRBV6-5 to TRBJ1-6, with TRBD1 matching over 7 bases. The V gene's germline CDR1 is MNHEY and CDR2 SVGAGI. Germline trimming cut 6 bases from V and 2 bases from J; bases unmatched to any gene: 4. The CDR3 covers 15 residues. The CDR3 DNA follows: TGTGCCAGCAGCTATGGGACAGCCTATAATTCACCCCTCCACTTT. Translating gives CASSYGTAYNSPLHF.

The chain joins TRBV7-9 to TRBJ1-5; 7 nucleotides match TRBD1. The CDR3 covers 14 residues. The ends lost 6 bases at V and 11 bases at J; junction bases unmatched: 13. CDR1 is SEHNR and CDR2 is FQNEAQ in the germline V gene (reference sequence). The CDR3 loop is CASSLGQAAPSQHF. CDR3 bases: TGTGCCAGCAGTCTTGGACAGGCAGCCCCTTCCCAGCATTTT.

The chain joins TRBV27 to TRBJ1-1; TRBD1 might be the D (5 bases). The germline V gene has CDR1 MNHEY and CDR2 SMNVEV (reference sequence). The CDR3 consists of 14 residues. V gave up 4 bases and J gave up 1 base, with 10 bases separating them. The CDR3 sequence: CASSWYGGNTEAFF. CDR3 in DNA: TGTGCCAGCAGTTGGTACGGGGGGAACACTGAAGCTTTCTTT.